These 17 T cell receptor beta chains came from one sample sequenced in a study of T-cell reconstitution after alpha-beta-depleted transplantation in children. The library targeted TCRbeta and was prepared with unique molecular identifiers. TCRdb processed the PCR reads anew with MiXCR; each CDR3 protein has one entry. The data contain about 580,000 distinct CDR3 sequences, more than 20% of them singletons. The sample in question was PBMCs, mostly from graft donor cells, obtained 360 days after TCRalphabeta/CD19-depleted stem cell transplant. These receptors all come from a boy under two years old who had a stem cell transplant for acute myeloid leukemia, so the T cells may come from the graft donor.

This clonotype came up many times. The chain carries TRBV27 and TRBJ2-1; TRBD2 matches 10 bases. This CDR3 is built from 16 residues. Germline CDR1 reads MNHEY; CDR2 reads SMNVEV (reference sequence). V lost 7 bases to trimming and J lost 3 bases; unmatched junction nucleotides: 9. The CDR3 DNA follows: TGTGCCAGCAACCTCGCCGGGACTAGCGTCTACAATGAGCAGTTCTTC. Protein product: CASNLAGTSVYNEQFF.

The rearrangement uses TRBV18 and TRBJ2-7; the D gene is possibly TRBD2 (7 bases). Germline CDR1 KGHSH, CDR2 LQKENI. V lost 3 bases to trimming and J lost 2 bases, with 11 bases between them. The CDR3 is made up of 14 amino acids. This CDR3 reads CASSPSGGPYEQYF. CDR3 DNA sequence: TGTGCCAGCTCACCCTCGGGGGGCCCCTACGAGCAGTACTTC.

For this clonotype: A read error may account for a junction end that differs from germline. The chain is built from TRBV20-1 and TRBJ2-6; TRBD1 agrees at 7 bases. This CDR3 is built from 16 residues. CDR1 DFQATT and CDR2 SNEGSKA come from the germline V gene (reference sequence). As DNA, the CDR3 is TGCAGTGCTAAGGACAGGCTGGGCTCTGGGGCCAACGTCCTGTCTTTC. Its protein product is CSAKDRLGSGANVLSF.

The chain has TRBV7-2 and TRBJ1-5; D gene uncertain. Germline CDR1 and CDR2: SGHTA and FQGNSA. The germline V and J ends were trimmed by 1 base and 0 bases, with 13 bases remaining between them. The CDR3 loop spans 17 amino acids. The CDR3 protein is CASSLVPGDYSNQPQHF. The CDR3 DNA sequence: TGTGCCAGCAGCTTAGTGCCGGGAGACTATAGCAATCAGCCCCAGCATTTT.

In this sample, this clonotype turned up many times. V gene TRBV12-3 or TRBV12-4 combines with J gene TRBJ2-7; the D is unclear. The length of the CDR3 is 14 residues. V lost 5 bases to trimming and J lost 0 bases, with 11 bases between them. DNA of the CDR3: TGTGCCAGCAGTAACCCTTTTCTCTCCTACGAGCAGTACTTC. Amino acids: CASSNPFLSYEQYF.

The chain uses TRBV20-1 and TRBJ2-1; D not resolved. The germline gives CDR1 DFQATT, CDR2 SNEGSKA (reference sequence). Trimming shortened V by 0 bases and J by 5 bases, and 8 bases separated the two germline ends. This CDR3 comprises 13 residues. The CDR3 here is CSARDSLNNEQFF. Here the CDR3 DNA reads TGCAGTGCTAGAGATAGCCTAAACAATGAGCAGTTCTTC.

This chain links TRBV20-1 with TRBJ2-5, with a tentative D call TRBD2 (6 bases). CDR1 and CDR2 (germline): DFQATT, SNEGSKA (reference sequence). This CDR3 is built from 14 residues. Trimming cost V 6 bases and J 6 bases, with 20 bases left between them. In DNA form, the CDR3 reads TGCAGTGCCAGAACGGGACTCGTAACAAAGACCCAGTACTTC. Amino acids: CSARTGLVTKTQYF.

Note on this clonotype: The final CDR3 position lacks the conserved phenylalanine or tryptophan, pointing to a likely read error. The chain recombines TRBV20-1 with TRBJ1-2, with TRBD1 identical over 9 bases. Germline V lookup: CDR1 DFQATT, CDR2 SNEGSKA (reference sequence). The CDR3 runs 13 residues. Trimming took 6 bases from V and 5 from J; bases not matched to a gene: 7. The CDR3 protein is CSAKNRGPYGYTS. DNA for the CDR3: TGCAGTGCAAAAAACAGGGGGCCGTATGGCTACACCTCC.

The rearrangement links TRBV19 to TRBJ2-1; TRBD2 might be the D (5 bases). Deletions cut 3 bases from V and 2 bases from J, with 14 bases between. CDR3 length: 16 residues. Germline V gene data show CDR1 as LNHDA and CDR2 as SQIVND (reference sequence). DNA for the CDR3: TGTGCCAGTAGTATCGTTTGGCAGGAGGCCTACAATGAGCAGTTCTTC. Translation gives CASSIVWQEAYNEQFF. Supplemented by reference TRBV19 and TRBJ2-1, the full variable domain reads DGGITQSPKYLFRKEGQNVTLSCEQNLNHDAMYWYRQDPGQGLRLIYYSQIVNDFQKGDIAEGYSVSREKKESFPLTVTSAQKNPTAFYLCASSIVWQEAYNEQFFGPGTRLTVL.

The CDR3 DNA follows: TGCGCCAGCAGCCACGAAGGGTTTGGATACAATGAGCAGTTCTTC. This codes for CASSHEGFGYNEQFF. The chain carries TRBV5-1 and TRBJ2-1; D is ambiguous. The CDR3 has 15 residues. Germline V gives CDR1 SGHRS, CDR2 YFSETQ. The V end lost 4 bases, the J end lost 4 bases, and 15 bases lay between the germline ends. Complete variable domain (other parts from reference TRBV5-1 and TRBJ2-1): KAGVTQTPRYLIKTRGQQVTLSCSPISGHRSVSWYQQTPGQGLQFLFEYFSETQRNKGNFPGRFSGRQFSNSRSEMNVSTLELGDSALYLCASSHEGFGYNEQFFGPGTRLTVL.

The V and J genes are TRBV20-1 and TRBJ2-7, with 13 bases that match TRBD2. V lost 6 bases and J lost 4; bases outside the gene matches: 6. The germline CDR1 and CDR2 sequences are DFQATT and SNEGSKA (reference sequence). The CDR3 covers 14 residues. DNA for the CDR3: TGCAGTGCGGGGCCGGGACTAGCGGGATACGAGCAGTACTTC. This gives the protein CSAGPGLAGYEQYF.

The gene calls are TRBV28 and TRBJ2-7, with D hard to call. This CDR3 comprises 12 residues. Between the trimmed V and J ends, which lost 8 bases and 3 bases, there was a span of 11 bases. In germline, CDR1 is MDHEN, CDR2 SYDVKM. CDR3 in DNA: TGTGCCAGCGGTCCAGTGTTCTACGAGCAGTACGTC. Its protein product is CASGPVFYEQYV.

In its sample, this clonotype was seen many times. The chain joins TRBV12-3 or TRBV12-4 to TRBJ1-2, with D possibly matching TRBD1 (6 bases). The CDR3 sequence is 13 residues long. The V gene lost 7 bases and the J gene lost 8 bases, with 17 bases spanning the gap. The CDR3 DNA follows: TGTGCCAGCACCCTGAGCAGGGGATGGGGCTACACCTTC. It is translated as CASTLSRGWGYTF.

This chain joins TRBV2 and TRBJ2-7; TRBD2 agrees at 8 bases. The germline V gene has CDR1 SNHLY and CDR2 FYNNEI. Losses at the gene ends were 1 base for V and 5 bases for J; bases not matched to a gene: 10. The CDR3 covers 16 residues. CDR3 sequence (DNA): TGTGCCAGCAGTGAAGAACGCGGGGGGTATTTGGACGAGCAGTACTTC. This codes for CASSEERGGYLDEQYF.

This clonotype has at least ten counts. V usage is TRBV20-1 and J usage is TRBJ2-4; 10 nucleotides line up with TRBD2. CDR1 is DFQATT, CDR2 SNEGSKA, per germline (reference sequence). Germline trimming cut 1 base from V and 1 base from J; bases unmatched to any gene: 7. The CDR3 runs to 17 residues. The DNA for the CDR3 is TGCAGTGCTAGAGTAGCGGGGGGTGGGATGGCCAAAAACATTCAGTACTTC. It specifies CSARVAGGGMAKNIQYF.

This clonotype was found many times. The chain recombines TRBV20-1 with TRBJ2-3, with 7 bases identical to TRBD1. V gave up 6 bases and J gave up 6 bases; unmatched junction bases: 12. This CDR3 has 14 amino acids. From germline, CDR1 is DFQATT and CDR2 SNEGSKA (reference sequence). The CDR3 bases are TGCAGTGCCAGCCAAGGGGGCACGGGTGATACGCAGTATTTT. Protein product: CSASQGGTGDTQYF.

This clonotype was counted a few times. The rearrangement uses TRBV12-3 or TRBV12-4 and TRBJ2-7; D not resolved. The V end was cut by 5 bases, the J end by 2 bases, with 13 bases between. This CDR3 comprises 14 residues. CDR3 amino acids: CASSLGHTTYEQYV. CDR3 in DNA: TGTGCCAGCAGTCTCGGGCACACGACCTACGAGCAGTACGTC.